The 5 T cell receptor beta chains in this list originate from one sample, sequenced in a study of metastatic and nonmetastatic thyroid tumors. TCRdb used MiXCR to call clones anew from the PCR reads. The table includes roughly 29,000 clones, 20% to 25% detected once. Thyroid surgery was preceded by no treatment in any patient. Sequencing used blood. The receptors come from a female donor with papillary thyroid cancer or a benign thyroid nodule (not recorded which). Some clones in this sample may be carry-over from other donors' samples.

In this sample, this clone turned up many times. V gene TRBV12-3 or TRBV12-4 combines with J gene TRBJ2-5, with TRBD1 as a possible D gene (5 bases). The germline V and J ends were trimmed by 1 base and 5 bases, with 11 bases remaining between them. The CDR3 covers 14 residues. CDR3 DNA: TGTGCCAGCAGTTTAGAGACGGACAAGGAGACCCAGTACTTC. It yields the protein CASSLETDKETQYF.

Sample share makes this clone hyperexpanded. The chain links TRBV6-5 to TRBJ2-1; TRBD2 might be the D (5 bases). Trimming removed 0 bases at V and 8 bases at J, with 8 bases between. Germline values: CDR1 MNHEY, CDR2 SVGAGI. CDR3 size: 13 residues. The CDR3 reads CASSYSGRDEQFF. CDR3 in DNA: TGTGCCAGCAGTTACTCAGGGCGGGATGAGCAGTTCTTC.

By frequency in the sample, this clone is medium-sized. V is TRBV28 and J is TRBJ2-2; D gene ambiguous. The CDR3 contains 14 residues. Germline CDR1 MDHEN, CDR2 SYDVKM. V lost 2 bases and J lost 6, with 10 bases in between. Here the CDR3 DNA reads TGTGCCAGCAGTTTAGGACCCTTCGCCGGGGAGCTGTTTTTT. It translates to CASSLGPFAGELFF. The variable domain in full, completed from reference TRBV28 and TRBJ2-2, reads DVKVTQSSRYLVKRTGEKVFLECVQDMDHENMFWYRQDPGLGLRLIYFSYDVKMKEKGDIPEGYSVSREKKERFSLILESASTNQTSMYLCASSLGPFAGELFFGEGSRLTVL.

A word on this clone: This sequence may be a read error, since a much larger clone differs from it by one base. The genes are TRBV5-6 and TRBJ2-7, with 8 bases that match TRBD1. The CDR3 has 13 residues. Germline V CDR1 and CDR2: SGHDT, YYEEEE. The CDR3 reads CASSIDRGHERYF. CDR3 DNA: TGTGCCAGCAGCATAGACAGGGGCCACGAGCGGTACTTC.

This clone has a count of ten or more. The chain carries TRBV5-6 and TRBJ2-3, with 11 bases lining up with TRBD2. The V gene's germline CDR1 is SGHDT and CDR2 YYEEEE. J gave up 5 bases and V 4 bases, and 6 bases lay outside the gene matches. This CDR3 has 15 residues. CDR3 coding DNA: TGTGCCAGCAGCGCGACTAGCGGGACTGAAGATACGCAGTATTTT. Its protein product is CASSATSGTEDTQYF.